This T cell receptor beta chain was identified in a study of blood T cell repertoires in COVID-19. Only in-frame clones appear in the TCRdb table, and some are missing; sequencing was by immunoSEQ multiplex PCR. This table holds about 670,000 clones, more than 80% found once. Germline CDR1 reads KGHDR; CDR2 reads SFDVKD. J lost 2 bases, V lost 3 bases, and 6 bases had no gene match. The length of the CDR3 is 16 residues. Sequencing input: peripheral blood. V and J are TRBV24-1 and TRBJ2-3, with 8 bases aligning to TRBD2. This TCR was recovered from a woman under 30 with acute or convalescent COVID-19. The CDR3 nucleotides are TGTGCCACCAGTGATCTCGGGGGGGGGAACACAGATACGCAGTATTTT. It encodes CATSDLGGGNTDTQYF.